This T cell receptor beta chain was found in a study of T-cell memory formation after mild COVID-19. Study-wide background: TCR clusters mostly belonged to single donors. Regarding the study as a whole: Proof of SARS-CoV-2 specificity was absent for the second-wave clones that crested on day 37. Clones that shrank (day 15 to 85) were balanced CD4/CD8, whereas later expanders leaned CD4+.

This clonotype appeared a few times. What it recognizes is unknown. TCRdb processed the 5' RACE reads anew with MiXCR; each CDR3 protein has one entry. The table includes some 290,000 distinct CDR3 sequences, around 15% detected once. There are 12 residues in the CDR3. Trimming stripped 3 bases from V and 5 bases from J, with 7 bases between. In germline, CDR1 is SEHNR, CDR2 FQNEAQ (reference sequence). The TCR was taken from a man between 18 and 29 years old who had mild COVID-19 (a few samples of this study predate the infection). Cell type and time point are not known. The chain carries TRBV7-9 and TRBJ1-1; no reliable D call. The sequenced material came from PBMCs or a T cell subset sorted from them (not recorded which). CDR3 DNA sequence: TGTGCCAGCAGCTTGTTGCAGACTGAAGCTTTCTTT. Protein: CASSLLQTEAFF.